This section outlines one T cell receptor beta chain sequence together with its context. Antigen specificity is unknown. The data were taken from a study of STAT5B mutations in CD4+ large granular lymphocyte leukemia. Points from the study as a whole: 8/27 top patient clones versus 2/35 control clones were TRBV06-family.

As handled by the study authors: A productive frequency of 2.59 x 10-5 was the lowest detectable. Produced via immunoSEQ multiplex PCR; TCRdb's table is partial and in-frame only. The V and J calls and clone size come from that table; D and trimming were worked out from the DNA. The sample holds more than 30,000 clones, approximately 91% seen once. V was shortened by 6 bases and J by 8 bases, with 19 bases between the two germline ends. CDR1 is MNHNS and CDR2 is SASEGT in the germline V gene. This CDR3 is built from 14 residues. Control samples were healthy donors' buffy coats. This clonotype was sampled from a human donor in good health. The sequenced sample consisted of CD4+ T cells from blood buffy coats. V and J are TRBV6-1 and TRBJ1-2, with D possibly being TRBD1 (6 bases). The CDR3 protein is CASSGQSEVGGYTF. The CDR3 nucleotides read TGTGCCAGCAGCGGACAGAGCGAAGTGGGGGGCTACACCTTC.